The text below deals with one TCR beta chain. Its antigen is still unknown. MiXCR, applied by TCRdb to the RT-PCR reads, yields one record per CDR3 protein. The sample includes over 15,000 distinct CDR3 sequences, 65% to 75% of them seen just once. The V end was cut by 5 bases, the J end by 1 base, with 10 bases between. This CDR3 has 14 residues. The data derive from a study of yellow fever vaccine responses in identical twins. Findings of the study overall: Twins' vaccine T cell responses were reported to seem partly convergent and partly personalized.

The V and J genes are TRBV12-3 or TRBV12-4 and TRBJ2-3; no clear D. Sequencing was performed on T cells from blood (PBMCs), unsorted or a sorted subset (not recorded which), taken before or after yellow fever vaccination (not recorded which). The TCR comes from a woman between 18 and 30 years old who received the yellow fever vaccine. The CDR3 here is CASSLLSGTDTQYF. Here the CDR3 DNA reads TGTGCCAGCAGTCTTCTATCGGGCACAGATACGCAGTATTTT.